This TCR beta chain emerged from a study of human T cells and chemical hapten exposure. In the original workflow: TCRs per sample had a median of about 100,000 and ranged from roughly 23,224 to 700,000. TCRdb re-analysed the RACE reads in MiXCR, keeping a single row per CDR3 protein. TCRdb assigned the V and J calls; the authors' analysis was not used. Found here are around 99,000 distinct CDR3 sequences, approximately 9.9% of them singletons; the top ten hold roughly 2%. The study, taken as a whole, reports: A positive correlation with patch test score was found for PT1 expanded TCR counts. The number of TCRs over 1 in 1000 frequency stayed unchanged after DPC.

The CDR3 spans 15 residues. Per the germline V gene, CDR1 is MDHEN and CDR2 is SYDVKM. J lost 3 bases, V lost 5 bases, and 5 bases had no gene match. This clonotype was picked up many times. The target antigen is unknown. The time point here: patch test 2, 6 weeks after DPC sensitization. The treatment was: therapeutic diphenylcyclopropenone sensitization with weekly scalp DPC. Donation of samples came from alopecia patients who were 18 to 70 years old and suitable for DPC. The chain recombines TRBV28 with TRBJ1-5; 9 bases fit TRBD1. The receptor's source is a man aged 35-49 years with alopecia areata. Some clones in this sample may be carry-over from other donors' samples. The material sequenced was whole blood, taken in connection with sensitization to the hapten diphenylcyclopropenone (DPC). CDR3 in amino acids: CASSTRTGANQPQHF. CDR3 DNA sequence: TGTGCCAGCAGTACGAGGACAGGGGCCAATCAGCCCCAGCATTTT.